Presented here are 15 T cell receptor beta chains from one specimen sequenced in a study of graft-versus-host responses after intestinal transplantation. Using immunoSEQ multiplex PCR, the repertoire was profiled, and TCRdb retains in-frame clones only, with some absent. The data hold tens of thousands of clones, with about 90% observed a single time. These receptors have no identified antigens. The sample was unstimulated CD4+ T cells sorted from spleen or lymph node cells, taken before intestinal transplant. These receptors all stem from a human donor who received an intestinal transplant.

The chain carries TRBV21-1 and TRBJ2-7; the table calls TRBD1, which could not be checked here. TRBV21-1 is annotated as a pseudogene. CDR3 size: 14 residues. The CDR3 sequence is CASNRTGRTYEQYF. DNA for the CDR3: TGTGCCAGCAACCGGACAGGGCGGACCTACGAGCAGTACTTC.

The CDR3 reads CATETSGGHNEQFF. For the CDR3, the DNA is TGTGCCACCGAAACTAGCGGGGGCCACAATGAGCAGTTCTTC. The genes are TRBV10-3 and TRBJ2-1; the match to TRBD2 covers 11 bases. Germline CDR1 is ENHRY and CDR2 is SYGVKD. The CDR3 is 14 amino acids. Germline trimming cut 10 bases from V and 5 bases from J; bases unmatched to any gene: 7.

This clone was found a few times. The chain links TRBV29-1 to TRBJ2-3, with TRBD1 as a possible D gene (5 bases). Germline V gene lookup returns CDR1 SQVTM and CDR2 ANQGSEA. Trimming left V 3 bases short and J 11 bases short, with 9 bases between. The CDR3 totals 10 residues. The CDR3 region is CSVDHTGQYF. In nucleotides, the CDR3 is TGCAGCGTTGATCACACAGGGCAGTATTTT.

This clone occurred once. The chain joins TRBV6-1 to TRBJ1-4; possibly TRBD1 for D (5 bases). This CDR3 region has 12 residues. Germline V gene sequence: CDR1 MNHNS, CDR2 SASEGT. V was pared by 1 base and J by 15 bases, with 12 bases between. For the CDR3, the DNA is TGTGCCAGCAGTGAAGTTCAGGGTGAAGTGTTTTTT. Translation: CASSEVQGEVFF.

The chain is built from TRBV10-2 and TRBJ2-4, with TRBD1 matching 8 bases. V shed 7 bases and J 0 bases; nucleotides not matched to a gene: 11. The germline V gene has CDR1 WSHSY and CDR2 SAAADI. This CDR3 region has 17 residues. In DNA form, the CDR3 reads TGCGCCAGCACGTCGCCTACAGGGGGTCTAGCCAAAAACATTCAGTACTTC. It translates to CASTSPTGGLAKNIQYF.

In DNA form, the CDR3 reads TGTGCCAGCTCACCACCCGCAGCGGGGGGGTCGTCAGATACGCAGTATTTT. The encoded protein is CASSPPAAGGSSDTQYF. The rearrangement joins TRBV18 to TRBJ2-3, with 10 positions matching TRBD2. The trim removed 0 bases at V and 4 bases at J, leaving 7 bases unmatched. The germline V gene encodes CDR1 KGHSH and CDR2 LQKENI. The CDR3 has 17 amino acids.

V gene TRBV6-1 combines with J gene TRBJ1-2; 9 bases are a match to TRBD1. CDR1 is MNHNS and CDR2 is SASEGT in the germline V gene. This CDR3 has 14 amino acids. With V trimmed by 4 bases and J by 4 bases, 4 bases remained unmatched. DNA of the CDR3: TGTGCCAGCAGTGGGGGACAGGGTGGCTATGGCTACACCTTC. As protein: CASSGGQGGYGYTF.

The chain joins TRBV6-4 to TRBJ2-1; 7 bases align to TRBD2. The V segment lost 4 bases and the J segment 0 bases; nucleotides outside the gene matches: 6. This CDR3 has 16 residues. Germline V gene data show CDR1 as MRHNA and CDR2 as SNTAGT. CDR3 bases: TGTGCCAGCAGTGCCCTAGCGGCGAGCTCCTACAATGAGCAGTTCTTC. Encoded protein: CASSALAASSYNEQFF.

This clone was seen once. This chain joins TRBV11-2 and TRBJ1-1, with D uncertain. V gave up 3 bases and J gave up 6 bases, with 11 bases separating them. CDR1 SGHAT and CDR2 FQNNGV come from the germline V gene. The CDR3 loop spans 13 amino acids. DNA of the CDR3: TGTGCCAGCAGCTTCATACTTTTAGCTGAAGCTTTCTTT. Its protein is CASSFILLAEAFF.

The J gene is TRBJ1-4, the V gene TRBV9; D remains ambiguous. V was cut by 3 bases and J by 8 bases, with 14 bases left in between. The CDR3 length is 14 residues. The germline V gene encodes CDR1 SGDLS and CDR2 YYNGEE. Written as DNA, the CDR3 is TGTGCCAGCAGCGCCCGTGGCCGCGGGGAAAAACTGTTTTTT. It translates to CASSARGRGEKLFF.

The CDR3 reads CASRRDSHNSPLHF. The DNA for the CDR3 is TGTGCCAGCAGACGGGACAGCCATAATTCACCCCTCCACTTT. The chain links TRBV6-6 to TRBJ1-6; 7 bases are shared with TRBD1. CDR3 length: 14 residues. CDR1 and CDR2 (germline): MNHNY, SVGAGI (reference sequence). With V trimmed by 6 bases and J by 5 bases, 4 bases remained unmatched.

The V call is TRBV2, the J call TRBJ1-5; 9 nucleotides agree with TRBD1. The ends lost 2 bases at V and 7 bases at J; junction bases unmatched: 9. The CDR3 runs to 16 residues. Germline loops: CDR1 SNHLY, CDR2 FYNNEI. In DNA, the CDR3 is TGTGCCAGCAGTGAATCGGGGGACAGGGTTGGGCAGCCCCAGCATTTT. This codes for CASSESGDRVGQPQHF. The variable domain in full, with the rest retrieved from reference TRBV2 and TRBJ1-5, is EPEVTQTPSHQVTQMGQEVILRCVPISNHLYFYWYRQILGQKVEFLVSFYNNEISEKSEIFDDQFSVERPDGSNFTLKIRSTKLEDSAMYFCASSESGDRVGQPQHFGDGTRLSIL.

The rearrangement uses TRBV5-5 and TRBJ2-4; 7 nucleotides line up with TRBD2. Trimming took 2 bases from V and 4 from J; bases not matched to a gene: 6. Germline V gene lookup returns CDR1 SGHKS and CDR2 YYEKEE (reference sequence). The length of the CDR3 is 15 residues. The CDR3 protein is CASSFSLGGKNIQYF. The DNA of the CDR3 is TGTGCCAGCAGCTTCTCCCTCGGGGGGAAAAACATTCAGTACTTC.

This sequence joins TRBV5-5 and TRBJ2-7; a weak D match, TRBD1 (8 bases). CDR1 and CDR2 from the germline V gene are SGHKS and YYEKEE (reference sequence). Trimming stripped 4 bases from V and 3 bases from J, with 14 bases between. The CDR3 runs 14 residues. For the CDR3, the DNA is TGTGCCAGCAGCCACAGGGGGGACTACTACGAGCAGTACTTC. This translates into CASSHRGDYYEQYF.

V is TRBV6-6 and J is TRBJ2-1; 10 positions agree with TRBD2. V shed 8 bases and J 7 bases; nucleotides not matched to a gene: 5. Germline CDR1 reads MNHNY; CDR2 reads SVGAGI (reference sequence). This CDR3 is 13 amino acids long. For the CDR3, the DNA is TGTGCCAGCGTTGAGCGGGGGGGGAATGAGCAGTTCTTC. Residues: CASVERGGNEQFF.